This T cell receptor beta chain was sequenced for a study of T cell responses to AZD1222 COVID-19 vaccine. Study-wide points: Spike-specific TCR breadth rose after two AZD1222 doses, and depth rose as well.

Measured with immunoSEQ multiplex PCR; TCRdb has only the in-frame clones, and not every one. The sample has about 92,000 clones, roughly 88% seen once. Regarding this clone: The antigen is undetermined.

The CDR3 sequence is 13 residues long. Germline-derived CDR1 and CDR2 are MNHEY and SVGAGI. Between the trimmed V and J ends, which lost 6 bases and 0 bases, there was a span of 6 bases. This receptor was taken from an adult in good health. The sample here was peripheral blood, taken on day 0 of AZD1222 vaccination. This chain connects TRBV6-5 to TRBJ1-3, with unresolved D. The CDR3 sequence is CASRRSSGNTIYF. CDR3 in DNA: TGTGCCAGCAGAAGGAGCTCTGGAAACACCATATATTTT.